These 17 T cell receptor beta chains came from one sample sequenced in a study of blood T cell repertoires in COVID-19. Generated by immunoSEQ multiplex PCR, the TCRdb table keeps only in-frame clones and is missing some. This sample has 150,000 to 200,000 clones; around 89% occur once, and the top ten carry roughly 0.77%. The sequenced sample consisted of PBMCs or T cells enriched from blood (not recorded which). The source is a woman younger than 30 who had recovered from COVID-19.

The chain has TRBV5-1 and TRBJ2-5; possible D gene TRBD2, 6 bases. CDR1 and CDR2 (germline): SGHRS, YFSETQ. The CDR3 is 14 amino acids. Trimming left V 4 bases short and J 3 bases short, with 13 bases between. The CDR3 is CASSPGTSKETQYF. CDR3 nucleotide sequence: TGCGCCAGCAGCCCCGGGACTTCCAAAGAGACCCAGTACTTC.

This clone has more than one count but fewer than ten. V gene TRBV29-1 combines with J gene TRBJ2-3, with D perhaps TRBD1 (5 bases). This CDR3 has 15 amino acids. V lost 4 bases and J lost 3, with 17 bases in between. Germline loops: CDR1 SQVTM, CDR2 ANQGSEA. CDR3 loop: CSVVRQSHGTDTQYF. CDR3 nucleotide sequence: TGCAGCGTTGTACGACAGTCGCATGGGACAGATACGCAGTATTTT.

V usage is TRBV19 and J usage is TRBJ2-2; 10 positions agree with TRBD2. Unmatched junction bases numbered 5, after V lost 7 bases and J lost 3 bases. Germline V CDR1 and CDR2: LNHDA, SQIVND (reference sequence). The CDR3 covers 15 residues. CDR3 sequence reads: CASTMTSGHTGELFF. DNA of the CDR3: TGTGCCAGTACCATGACTAGCGGGCACACCGGGGAGCTGTTTTTT.

This chain joins TRBV4-1 and TRBJ2-1; D unresolved. Between the trimmed V and J ends, which lost 0 bases and 10 bases, there was a span of 4 bases. Germline V gives CDR1 MGHRA, CDR2 YSYEKL. The CDR3 contains 11 residues. CDR3 bases: TGCGCCAGCAGCCAAGATTCAGAGCAGTTCTTC. Its translation: CASSQDSEQFF.

DNA for the CDR3: TGTGCCAGCAGCTCCAGGTGTAGCGCGGGAGTCAATGAGCAGTTCTTC. The encoded protein is CASSSRCSAGVNEQFF. The genes are TRBV21-1 and TRBJ2-1; TRBD2 reflects the table's D call only, with no check against the DNA. TRBV21-1 is tagged as a pseudogene. The CDR3 is made up of 16 amino acids.

V and J are TRBV7-9 and TRBJ2-2; weak D call: TRBD2 (5 bases). The CDR3 totals 14 residues. Germline V gives CDR1 SEHNR, CDR2 FQNEAQ (reference sequence). V lost 1 base, J lost 6 bases, and 9 bases lay in between. The CDR3 DNA is TGTGCCAGCAGCTTAGGCTGGGAGTCCGGGGAGCTGTTTTTT. Its protein is CASSLGWESGELFF.

The rearrangement uses TRBV18 and TRBJ1-3; no clear D gene. With 3 bases removed from V and 4 bases from J, the gap between germline ends came to 7 bases. Germline values: CDR1 KGHSH, CDR2 LQKENI. The CDR3 sequence is 13 residues long. The CDR3 region has the DNA TGTGCCAGCTCACCGAACGCGGGAAACACCATATATTTT. Its protein is CASSPNAGNTIYF.

This sequence joins TRBV9 and TRBJ2-7; 13 bases agree with TRBD2. This CDR3 spans 14 amino acids. Germline V gene data show CDR1 as SGDLS and CDR2 as YYNGEE. Unmatched junction bases numbered 2, after V lost 1 base and J lost 7 bases. The CDR3, as DNA: TGTGCCAGCAGCGTAACTAGCGGGAGGGGGGAGCAGTACTTC. Its protein is CASSVTSGRGEQYF.

The chain joins TRBV4-3 to TRBJ2-3, with TRBD1 matching 8 bases. V lost 3 bases to trimming and J lost 1 base; unmatched junction nucleotides: 9. This CDR3 contains 17 residues. Germline CDR1 and CDR2: LGHNA and YSLEER. The CDR3, as DNA: TGCGCCAGCAGCCACCCGACAGGGGACGTAGGCACAGATACGCAGTATTTT. It translates to CASSHPTGDVGTDTQYF.

The rearrangement uses TRBV21-1 and TRBJ1-1. TRBV21-1 is tagged as a pseudogene. This CDR3 region has 15 residues. The CDR3 spells CASSKRGELNTEAFF. The DNA for the CDR3 is TGTGCCAGCAGCAAAAGAGGAGAGCTGAACACTGAAGCTTTCTTT.

This clone has a single count. V gene TRBV6-5 combines with J gene TRBJ2-7, with unresolved D. This CDR3 contains 11 residues. Trimming took off 6 bases at V and 3 bases at J, with 6 bases between the two ends. CDR1 is MNHEY, CDR2 SVGAGI, per germline. The CDR3 loop is CASRSLYEQYF. CDR3 DNA sequence: TGTGCCAGCAGATCCCTCTACGAGCAGTACTTC.

This sequence joins TRBV18 and TRBJ1-3; 7 bases align to TRBD1. Germline assignment: CDR1 KGHSH and CDR2 LQKENI. V lost 1 base to trimming and J lost 0 bases; unmatched junction nucleotides: 3. This CDR3 is built from 16 residues. The CDR3 here is CASSPRQGNSGNTIYF. As DNA, the CDR3 is TGTGCCAGCTCACCACGACAGGGCAACTCTGGAAACACCATATATTTT. The full variable domain, with the rest looked up from reference TRBV18 and TRBJ1-3, is NAGVMQNPRHLVRRRGQEARLRCSPMKGHSHVYWYRQLPEEGLKFMVYLQKENIIDESGMPKERFSAEFPKEGPSILRIQQVVRGDSAAYFCASSPRQGNSGNTIYFGEGSWLTVV.

The gene calls are TRBV5-1 and TRBJ1-1, with a possible D match to TRBD1 (6 bases). V shed 4 bases and J shed 5 bases, with 15 bases lying between them. This CDR3 spans 14 amino acids. CDR1 SGHRS and CDR2 YFSETQ come from the germline V gene. CDR3 loop: CASSPGGARTEAFF. The CDR3 nucleotides read TGCGCCAGCAGCCCGGGGGGGGCGAGGACTGAAGCTTTCTTT.

The chain links TRBV6-2 or TRBV6-3 to TRBJ2-1; maybe TRBD2 (5 bases). This CDR3 has 14 amino acids. V lost 5 bases to trimming and J lost 3 bases, with 11 bases between them. Per germline, CDR1 MNHEY and CDR2 SVGEGT. CDR3 residues: CASSKGLDYNEQFF. The CDR3 bases are TGTGCCAGCAGTAAAGGACTCGACTACAATGAGCAGTTCTTC.

The table lists this clone with a count of one. The rearrangement uses TRBV4-3 and TRBJ2-7, with TRBD1 matching over 7 bases. The V segment lost 1 base and the J segment 0 bases; nucleotides outside the gene matches: 0. Germline values: CDR1 LGHNA, CDR2 YSLEER. CDR3 size: 14 residues. The CDR3 spells CASSQGQGSYEQYF. The DNA for the CDR3 is TGCGCCAGCAGCCAAGGACAGGGCTCCTACGAGCAGTACTTC.

V and J are TRBV28 and TRBJ1-5; 7 nucleotides align to TRBD1. This CDR3 region has 13 residues. J was trimmed by 6 bases and V by 5 bases; bases with no gene match: 4. The V gene's germline CDR1 is MDHEN and CDR2 SYDVKM. This CDR3 is CASSAGGFQPQHF. CDR3 nucleotides: TGTGCCAGCAGTGCAGGGGGGTTTCAGCCCCAGCATTTT. The complete variable domain, with remaining parts taken from reference TRBV28 and TRBJ1-5, reads DVKVTQSSRYLVKRTGEKVFLECVQDMDHENMFWYRQDPGLGLRLIYFSYDVKMKEKGDIPEGYSVSREKKERFSLILESASTNQTSMYLCASSAGGFQPQHFGDGTRLSIL.

This chain joins TRBV5-5 and TRBJ1-2; TRBD1 matches at 7 bases. V shed 4 bases and J 8 bases; nucleotides not matched to a gene: 8. CDR1 and CDR2 from the germline V gene are SGHKS and YYEKEE (reference sequence). The CDR3 has 13 residues. The DNA for the CDR3 is TGTGCCAGCAGCCGGACAGGTCTCGGGGGCTACACCTTC. This gives the protein CASSRTGLGGYTF.